This passage covers 16 T cell receptor beta chains from one sample sequenced in a study of OX40 agonist ivuxolimab in advanced cancers. Receptor amplification or capture employed the immunoSEQ multiplex PCR assay. TCRdb stores this immuneACCESS table with in-frame sequences only. Part of the clones is absent; in the studies checked, under half of the shortfall reflects unresolved V genes, and no reason is known for the rest. The table for this sample lists tens of thousands of clones; 80% to 90% of them were counted only once. The ten largest account for about 12% of the sample. Specimen: CD4+ or CD8+ T cells sorted from blood, collected in a trial of the OX40 agonist ivuxolimab. The receptors stem from an adult with an advanced solid tumor such as melanoma, head and neck, liver or kidney cancer.

The CDR3 here is CASPRGGGTEAFF. The CDR3, as DNA: TGTGCCAGCCCCAGGGGAGGAGGCACTGAAGCTTTCTTT. This chain joins TRBV18 and TRBJ1-1; possibly TRBD1 for D (6 bases). Germline V CDR1 and CDR2: KGHSH, LQKENI. V was shortened by 8 bases and J by 4 bases, with 14 bases between the two germline ends. The CDR3 contains 13 residues.

The genes are TRBV28 and TRBJ2-2; D is possibly TRBD1 or TRBD2 (5 bases each). Germline CDR1 is MDHEN and CDR2 is SYDVKM. Trimming stripped 3 bases from V and 6 bases from J, with 8 bases between. The CDR3 has 13 amino acids. The DNA of the CDR3 is TGTGCCAGCAGTTTCGGGACCCCCGGGGAGCTGTTTTTT. It encodes CASSFGTPGELFF. Filled out from reference TRBV28 and TRBJ2-2, the complete variable domain reads DVKVTQSSRYLVKRTGEKVFLECVQDMDHENMFWYRQDPGLGLRLIYFSYDVKMKEKGDIPEGYSVSREKKERFSLILESASTNQTSMYLCASSFGTPGELFFGEGSRLTVL.

The CDR3: CASSQGASPALSYEQYF. CDR3 nucleotide sequence: TGCGCCAGCAGCCAAGGGGCATCCCCAGCCCTCTCCTACGAGCAGTACTTC. The J gene is TRBJ2-7, the V gene TRBV4-1; D unclear. This CDR3 region has 17 residues. Germline V CDR1 and CDR2: MGHRA, YSYEKL. Between the trimmed V and J ends, which lost 1 base and 0 bases, there was a span of 16 bases.

The chain is built from TRBV28 and TRBJ2-1, with a tentative D call TRBD2 (6 bases). From germline, CDR1 is MDHEN and CDR2 SYDVKM. V gave up 6 bases and J gave up 4 bases, with 16 bases separating them. This CDR3 has 15 amino acids. This CDR3 reads CASSPRSGRYNEQFF. CDR3 nucleotide sequence: TGTGCCAGCAGCCCTCGAAGTGGGAGGTACAATGAGCAGTTCTTC.

The V call is TRBV6-1, the J call TRBJ1-5; 7 bases map to TRBD1. Germline V gene sequence: CDR1 MNHNS, CDR2 SASEGT. Germline trimming cut 6 bases from V and 1 base from J; bases unmatched to any gene: 3. CDR3 length: 14 residues. CDR3: CASRNRGSNQPQHF. The DNA for the CDR3 is TGTGCCAGCAGAAACAGGGGAAGCAATCAGCCCCAGCATTTT.

This chain connects TRBV27 to TRBJ2-2; TRBD1 is a possible D gene (6 bases). The ends were cut back, 6 bases at V and 2 bases at J, with 7 bases in the middle. Germline V gene lookup returns CDR1 MNHEY and CDR2 SMNVEV (reference sequence). The CDR3 has 13 residues. Here the CDR3 DNA reads TGTGCCAGCAGACAGGGTAACACCGGGGAGCTGTTTTTT. Encoded protein: CASRQGNTGELFF.

This clone has more than one count but fewer than ten. This chain connects TRBV19 to TRBJ1-6, with 8 nucleotides matching TRBD1. CDR3 length: 16 residues. Per germline, CDR1 LNHDA and CDR2 SQIVND (reference sequence). V trimming: 6 bases; J trimming: 0 bases; junction bases outside the gene matches: 4. CDR3 loop: CASSWTGSSYNSPLHF. CDR3 DNA sequence: TGTGCCAGTAGCTGGACAGGGAGCTCCTATAATTCACCCCTCCACTTT.

The V and J genes are TRBV19 and TRBJ1-1; the D gene is possibly TRBD1 (5 bases). This CDR3 comprises 16 residues. Trimming removed 6 bases at V and 3 bases at J, with 20 bases between. From germline, CDR1 is LNHDA and CDR2 SQIVND (reference sequence). For the CDR3, the DNA is TGTGCCAGTAGCGAACGACGGAGGGGATGGCACACTGAAGCTTTCTTT. This encodes CASSERRRGWHTEAFF.

This chain uses TRBV11-2 with TRBJ2-1; D is unresolved. The CDR3 has 11 residues. V lost 5 bases and J lost 10, with 9 bases in between. Germline CDR1 reads SGHAT; CDR2 reads FQNNGV. The CDR3 bases are TGTGCCAGCAGCCGCCCCGGGGAGCAGTTCTTC. Residues: CASSRPGEQFF.

V and J are TRBV5-1 and TRBJ2-5, with TRBD2 matching over 10 bases. The CDR3 loop spans 15 amino acids. After removal of 0 bases from V and 3 bases from J, the junction contained 2 bases not matched to a gene. Germline loops: CDR1 SGHRS, CDR2 YFSETQ. CDR3: CASSLVAGGKETQYF. In nucleotides, the CDR3 is TGCGCCAGCAGCTTGGTAGCGGGAGGTAAAGAGACCCAGTACTTC. The full variable domain, with the rest looked up from reference TRBV5-1 and TRBJ2-5, is KAGVTQTPRYLIKTRGQQVTLSCSPISGHRSVSWYQQTPGQGLQFLFEYFSETQRNKGNFPGRFSGRQFSNSRSEMNVSTLELGDSALYLCASSLVAGGKETQYFGPGTRLLVL.

This chain uses TRBV7-6 with TRBJ1-1, with a possible D match to TRBD1 (5 bases). V was pared by 4 bases and J by 0 bases, with 12 bases between. CDR1 and CDR2 (germline): SGHVS, FNYEAQ. There are 15 residues in the CDR3. The CDR3 DNA is TGTGCCAGCAGCTCACCGGGGGGGTTGAACACTGAAGCTTTCTTT. Its protein product is CASSSPGGLNTEAFF.

This clone was counted a few times. The chain joins TRBV4-1 to TRBJ2-2, with D tentatively TRBD2 (5 bases). Per germline, CDR1 MGHRA and CDR2 YSYEKL. The V and J ends lost 0 bases and 7 bases respectively, with 6 bases between them. The CDR3 consists of 13 residues. The CDR3 DNA sequence: TGCGCCAGCAGCCAAGAGCGGGTCGGGGAGCTGTTTTTT. As protein: CASSQERVGELFF.

J is TRBJ1-5 and V is TRBV10-3; D uncertain. The length of the CDR3 is 14 residues. Germline CDR1 and CDR2: ENHRY and SYGVKD. With 0 bases removed from V and 5 bases from J, the gap between germline ends came to 8 bases. This CDR3 is CAISESTVDQPQHF. CDR3 DNA sequence: TGTGCCATCAGTGAGTCGACGGTGGATCAGCCCCAGCATTTT.

This chain joins TRBV28 and TRBJ2-7; D is possibly TRBD1 (5 bases). Germline V gives CDR1 MDHEN, CDR2 SYDVKM. The CDR3 has 14 residues. Trimming removed 3 bases at V and 2 bases at J, with 11 bases between. CDR3 DNA sequence: TGTGCCAGCAGTTTTTCCTCAGGGACCTACGAGCAGTACGTC. It codes for CASSFSSGTYEQYV.

The chain links TRBV5-1 to TRBJ2-2; 7 bases agree with TRBD1. The CDR3 is 14 amino acids. CDR1 is SGHRS, CDR2 YFSETQ, per germline. J gave up 7 bases and V 6 bases, and 9 bases lay outside the gene matches. CDR3 nucleotide sequence: TGCGCCAGCAACCGAGGTACAGGGGACGGGGAGCTGTTTTTT. Encoded protein: CASNRGTGDGELFF.

This chain joins TRBV7-9 and TRBJ1-1, with 7 bases fitting TRBD1. The germline gives CDR1 SEHNR, CDR2 FQNEAQ (reference sequence). This CDR3 has 18 residues. J lost 0 bases, V lost 7 bases, and 17 bases had no gene match. The CDR3 DNA sequence: TGTGCCAGCACCTCCCCTAAGGGGCAGGGGGGGATGAACACTGAAGCTTTCTTT. This translates into CASTSPKGQGGMNTEAFF.